This T cell receptor beta chain was obtained from a study of T and B cells in COVID-19 patients. TRB rearrangements were amplified by multiplex PCR with BIOMED2 TRB-A/B primers. In TCRdb, the multiplex PCR reads were re-called with MiXCR into one record per CDR3 protein. The table shows 7,000 to 8,500 distinct CDR3 sequences, with over 20% occurring only once. This clonotype is termed medium-sized. V lost 4 bases and J lost 5; bases outside the gene matches: 9. The length of the CDR3 is 15 residues. CDR1 and CDR2 (germline): LNHDA, SQIVND (reference sequence). Blood genomic DNA input for TRB amplification was about 220-500 ng.

The clonotype was recovered from a human donor who had recovered from COVID-19. The chain has TRBV19 and TRBJ2-7, with 9 positions matching TRBD2. What was sequenced was blood. The CDR3 region has the DNA TGTGCCAGTAGTACCATCGCGGGGGGGCGGCACGAGCAGTACTTC. Translated, it gives CASSTIAGGRHEQYF. The complete variable domain, with remaining parts taken from reference TRBV19 and TRBJ2-7, reads DGGITQSPKYLFRKEGQNVTLSCEQNLNHDAMYWYRQDPGQGLRLIYYSQIVNDFQKGDIAEGYSVSREKKESFPLTVTSAQKNPTAFYLCASSTIAGGRHEQYFGPGTRLTVT.